Below are 27 T cell receptor beta chains sequenced from a single sample in a study of blood T cell repertoires in COVID-19. The data were produced by immunoSEQ multiplex PCR, yet TCRdb's version contains in-frame clones alone and is incomplete. The table shows fewer than 250,000 clones, with roughly 94% occurring only once. Specimen: peripheral blood. These TCRs come from a man aged 25 to 40 with acute or convalescent COVID-19.

This sequence joins TRBV18 and TRBJ1-5; TRBD1 matches at 7 bases. The V gene end was trimmed by 5 bases and the J gene end by 7 bases; junction bases not matched to a gene: 11. Germline V lookup: CDR1 KGHSH, CDR2 LQKENI. The CDR3 sequence is 15 residues long. The CDR3 DNA reads TGTGCCAGCTCATCAATGACAGGGACGGCACAGCCCCAGCATTTT. Translating it yields CASSSMTGTAQPQHF.

For this clone: One end of the junction does not line up with germline, which may come from a read error. The chain employs TRBV2 and TRBJ2-5; 8 bases fit TRBD2. The CDR3 has 15 amino acids. Germline V gene lookup returns CDR1 SNHLY and CDR2 FYNNEI. The CDR3 is CASTERGTRVVTQYF. CDR3 sequence (DNA): TGTGCCAGCACTGAACGGGGGACTAGGGTTGTGACCCAGTACTTC.

CDR3 loop: CASGQGDYGYTF. For the CDR3, the DNA is TGTGCCAGCGGACAGGGCGACTATGGCTACACCTTC. The chain combines TRBV28 with TRBJ1-2; 8 bases align to TRBD1. Germline V gene data show CDR1 as MDHEN and CDR2 as SYDVKM. The CDR3 has 12 residues. J lost 3 bases, V lost 8 bases, and 2 bases had no gene match.

The J gene is TRBJ2-1, the V gene TRBV19; maybe TRBD2 (5 bases). Germline-derived CDR1 and CDR2 are LNHDA and SQIVND (reference sequence). The CDR3 length is 15 residues. Trimming pared 7 bases from V and 7 bases from J, leaving 20 bases between. The CDR3 sequence: CASMVAGNVRNEQFF. For the CDR3, the DNA is TGTGCCAGTATGGTGGCGGGTAATGTCAGGAATGAGCAGTTCTTC.

This clone was counted a single time. The rearrangement uses TRBV5-5 and TRBJ1-2; D remains unclear. This CDR3 contains 16 residues. The V gene lost 0 bases and the J gene lost 0 bases, with 12 bases spanning the gap. Germline lookup yields CDR1 SGHKS and CDR2 YYEKEE (reference sequence). CDR3 coding DNA: TGTGCCAGCAGCTTGGGGCGACCGGGAACTAACTATGGCTACACCTTC. Protein product: CASSLGRPGTNYGYTF.

The V and J genes are TRBV11-2 and TRBJ2-7; TRBD1 is a possible D gene (6 bases). Trimming stripped 6 bases from V and 1 base from J, with 10 bases between. CDR1 SGHAT and CDR2 FQNNGV come from the germline V gene. This CDR3 spans 13 amino acids. CDR3 residues: CASSYGQSYEQYF. The DNA for the CDR3 is TGTGCCAGCAGTTACGGACAGTCCTACGAGCAGTACTTC.

The chain carries TRBV7-2 and TRBJ1-1; no clear D gene. The CDR3 covers 14 residues. Deletions cut 3 bases from V and 2 bases from J, with 10 bases between. Germline loops: CDR1 SGHTA, CDR2 FQGNSA. Here the CDR3 DNA reads TGTGCCAGCAGCTTCACACGGGATAACACTGAAGCTTTCTTT. Encoded protein: CASSFTRDNTEAFF. The complete variable domain, with remaining parts taken from reference TRBV7-2 and TRBJ1-1, reads GAGVSQSPSNKVTEKGKDVELRCDPISGHTALYWYRQSLGQGLEFLIYFQGNSAPDKSGLPSDRFSAERTGGSVSTLTIQRTQQEDSAVYLCASSFTRDNTEAFFGQGTRLTVV.

The chain is built from TRBV5-4 and TRBJ1-2; tentatively, D is TRBD1 (5 bases). The CDR3 is 18 amino acids. Germline-derived CDR1 and CDR2 are SGHNT and YYREEE (reference sequence). Trimming removed 5 bases at V and 0 bases at J, with 23 bases between. This chain's CDR3 is CASSYHEQASDANYGYTF. The CDR3 DNA reads TGTGCCAGCAGTTACCACGAACAGGCCTCCGACGCTAACTATGGCTACACCTTC.

The chain joins TRBV19 to TRBJ2-7; 10 positions match TRBD2. Germline-derived CDR1 and CDR2 are LNHDA and SQIVND (reference sequence). The CDR3 loop spans 18 amino acids. The V segment lost 6 bases and the J segment 5 bases; nucleotides outside the gene matches: 19. CDR3 nucleotides: TGTGCCAGTAGGAAGATAGCGGGAGGACCGGGAAGGTCCGACGAGCAGTACTTC. This encodes CASRKIAGGPGRSDEQYF.

This chain connects TRBV6-5 to TRBJ1-6; no clear D. Germline V gives CDR1 MNHEY, CDR2 SVGAGI. The CDR3 loop spans 12 amino acids. Trimming cost V 6 bases and J 10 bases, with 10 bases left between them. The CDR3 spells CASSPERSPLHF. CDR3 coding DNA: TGTGCCAGCAGCCCAGAACGATCACCCCTCCACTTT.

V is TRBV29-1 and J is TRBJ1-2, with a weak D call TRBD1 (6 bases). CDR1 SQVTM and CDR2 ANQGSEA come from the germline V gene. With 6 bases removed from V and 8 bases from J, the gap between germline ends came to 16 bases. The CDR3 is 12 amino acids. CDR3 region: CSVQGFDFGYTF. DNA for the CDR3: TGCAGCGTACAGGGATTCGACTTCGGCTACACCTTC.

This clone was counted once. The chain recombines TRBV11-2 with TRBJ2-5; 11 bases agree with TRBD2. J was trimmed by 5 bases and V by 4 bases; bases with no gene match: 9. This CDR3 spans 16 amino acids. Germline V lookup: CDR1 SGHAT, CDR2 FQNNGV. The CDR3 DNA is TGTGCCAGCAGCTCCTTATTAGCGGGAGGGCCGGAGACCCAGTACTTC. It codes for CASSSLLAGGPETQYF.

This chain uses TRBV19 with TRBJ2-7; TRBD1 matches at 12 bases. CDR1 is LNHDA and CDR2 is SQIVND in the germline V gene (reference sequence). CDR3 length: 14 residues. Trimming at V came to 4 bases and at J to 7 bases, leaving 5 bases not matched to a gene. The CDR3 sequence: CASSTGTGGGEQYF. The CDR3 DNA reads TGTGCCAGTAGTACAGGGACAGGGGGCGGAGAGCAGTACTTC.

The chain links TRBV28 to TRBJ2-7; maybe TRBD2 (5 bases). V shed 7 bases and J shed 6 bases, with 19 bases lying between them. This CDR3 is built from 14 residues. Germline V CDR1 and CDR2: MDHEN, SYDVKM. In DNA form, the CDR3 reads TGTGCCAGCATTGCTAGCATAGGACTGTCCGAGCAGTACTTC. Its translation: CASIASIGLSEQYF.

The chain links TRBV7-9 to TRBJ1-1, with D maybe TRBD1 (5 bases). CDR1 is SEHNR and CDR2 is FQNEAQ in the germline V gene (reference sequence). The length of the CDR3 is 16 residues. V shed 5 bases and J shed 1 base, with 17 bases lying between them. The CDR3: CASSPQADMKNTEAFF. In DNA form, the CDR3 reads TGTGCCAGCAGCCCCCAGGCGGACATGAAGAACACTGAAGCTTTCTTT.

The chain has TRBV5-1 and TRBJ1-4, with 7 bases identical to TRBD1. CDR3 length equals 13 residues. With 5 bases clipped from V and 3 bases from J, the junction kept 1 base outside the gene matches. The germline V gene encodes CDR1 SGHRS and CDR2 YFSETQ. CDR3 loop: CASRQGSNEKLFF. The CDR3 coding sequence is TGCGCCAGCAGACAGGGGTCTAATGAAAAACTGTTTTTT.

J is TRBJ2-1 and V is TRBV19, with TRBD2 as a possible D gene (5 bases). The germline V gene has CDR1 LNHDA and CDR2 SQIVND (reference sequence). This CDR3 is built from 12 residues. V was clipped by 6 bases and J by 10 bases, with 13 bases between them. The CDR3 sequence is CASRTRESEQFF. The CDR3 DNA reads as TGTGCCAGTAGGACCCGGGAATCCGAGCAGTTCTTC.

CDR3 in amino acids: CASSSSSGMKKLFF. The CDR3 DNA reads as TGTGCCAGCAGTTCCTCATCAGGGATGAAAAAACTGTTTTTT. The V gene is TRBV28, the J gene TRBJ1-4; TRBD1 is a possible D gene (5 bases). CDR1 and CDR2 (germline): MDHEN, SYDVKM. Trimming removed 4 bases at V and 9 bases at J, with 15 bases between. The CDR3 length is 14 residues.

This sequence joins TRBV9 and TRBJ2-3, with 8 bases matching TRBD2. Germline lookup yields CDR1 SGDLS and CDR2 YYNGEE. V dropped 3 bases and J dropped 1; count of bases not matched to a gene: 4. This CDR3 is built from 15 residues. The CDR3 DNA follows: TGTGCCAGCAGCGCCTCACTAGCGGGCACAGATACGCAGTATTTT. Protein sequence: CASSASLAGTDTQYF.

CDR3: CASSLRGTGEKLFF. The CDR3 coding sequence is TGTGCCAGCAGCTTGAGGGGGACGGGTGAAAAACTGTTTTTT. The V call is TRBV5-4, the J call TRBJ1-4; a weak D match, TRBD1 (6 bases). Germline-derived CDR1 and CDR2 are SGHNT and YYREEE (reference sequence). This CDR3 contains 14 residues. Trimming removed 1 base from V and 7 bases from J, with 11 bases in between.

This sequence joins TRBV14 and TRBJ1-5, with 7 bases identical to TRBD1. There are 15 residues in the CDR3. From germline, CDR1 is SGHDN and CDR2 FVKESK. With 4 bases clipped from V and 5 bases from J, the junction kept 8 bases outside the gene matches. In nucleotides, the CDR3 is TGTGCCAGCAGCCCACACAGGGGAGGCCATCAGCCCCAGCATTTT. Translation: CASSPHRGGHQPQHF.

This rearrangement joins TRBV27 to TRBJ2-7; D is uncertain. V was cut by 4 bases and J by 6 bases, with 10 bases left in between. Per germline, CDR1 MNHEY and CDR2 SMNVEV (reference sequence). The CDR3 loop spans 12 amino acids. CDR3 loop: CASSSPSSEQYF. DNA for the CDR3: TGTGCCAGCAGTTCACCCTCCAGCGAGCAGTACTTC.

This chain links TRBV5-1 with TRBJ2-7; D ambiguous. Germline CDR1 SGHRS, CDR2 YFSETQ. The CDR3 sequence is 14 residues long. Trimming shortened V by 7 bases and J by 0 bases, and 14 bases separated the two germline ends. CDR3 sequence: CASQMTVTSYEQYF. DNA of the CDR3: TGCGCCAGCCAGATGACTGTTACCTCCTACGAGCAGTACTTC.

The chain employs TRBV29-1 and TRBJ2-2; 7 nucleotides align to TRBD1. With 7 bases clipped from V and 5 bases from J, the junction kept 10 bases outside the gene matches. The germline CDR1 and CDR2 sequences are SQVTM and ANQGSEA. The CDR3 totals 14 residues. This CDR3 reads CSAREGTATGELFF. Written as DNA, the CDR3 is TGCAGCGCCCGAGAAGGGACAGCTACCGGGGAGCTGTTTTTT.

The rearrangement joins TRBV2 to TRBJ2-2, with TRBD2 matching 9 bases. Germline V gene data show CDR1 as SNHLY and CDR2 as FYNNEI. This CDR3 region has 14 residues. The V and J ends lost 3 bases and 6 bases, in that order; junction bases with no gene match: 2. CDR3 nucleotide sequence: TGTGCCAGCAGTGAGCGCGGGAGGGCCGGGGAGCTGTTTTTT. Residues: CASSERGRAGELFF.

The rearrangement uses TRBV5-4 and TRBJ1-5, with D possibly matching TRBD1 (5 bases). Trimming stripped 0 bases from V and 6 bases from J, with 13 bases between. The CDR3 length is 15 residues. Germline-derived CDR1 and CDR2 are SGHNT and YYREEE (reference sequence). CDR3 DNA: TGTGCCAGCAGCTTGGATCAGGGCGTTGGTCAGCCCCAGCATTTT. It encodes CASSLDQGVGQPQHF.

V gene TRBV28 combines with J gene TRBJ1-5; D not certain. The CDR3 runs to 13 residues. Germline CDR1 and CDR2: MDHEN and SYDVKM. The V and J ends lost 5 bases and 2 bases respectively, with 7 bases between them. The CDR3 reads CASSPSGNQPQHF. The CDR3 bases are TGTGCCAGCAGTCCGAGTGGCAATCAGCCCCAGCATTTT.